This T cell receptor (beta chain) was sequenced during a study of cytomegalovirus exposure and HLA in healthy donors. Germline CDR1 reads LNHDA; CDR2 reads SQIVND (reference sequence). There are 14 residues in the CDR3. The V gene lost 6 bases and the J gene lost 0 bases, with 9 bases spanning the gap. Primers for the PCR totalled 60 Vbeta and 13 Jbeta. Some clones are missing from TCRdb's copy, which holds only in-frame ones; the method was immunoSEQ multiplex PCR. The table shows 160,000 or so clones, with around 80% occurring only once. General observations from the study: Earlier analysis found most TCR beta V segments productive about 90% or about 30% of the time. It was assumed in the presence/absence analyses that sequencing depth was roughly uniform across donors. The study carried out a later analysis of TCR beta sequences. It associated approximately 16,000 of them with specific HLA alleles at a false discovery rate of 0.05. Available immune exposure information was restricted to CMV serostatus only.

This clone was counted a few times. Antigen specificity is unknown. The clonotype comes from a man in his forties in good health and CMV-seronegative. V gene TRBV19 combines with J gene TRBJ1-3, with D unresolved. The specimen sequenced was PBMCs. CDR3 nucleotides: TGTGCCAGTAGGGCCTCACACTCTGGAAACACCATATATTTT. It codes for CASRASHSGNTIYF.